Each of the 29 T cell receptor beta chains below was sequenced from the same sample in a study of preoperative IRX-2 immunotherapy in early breast cancer. As for treatment: preoperative locoregional IRX-2 cytokine immunotherapy. Assay used: immunoSEQ multiplex PCR; TCRdb lists only in-frame clones, some missing. The table has almost 35,000 clones, 90% to 95% seen once. The sample was collected from a patient treated with IRX-2 immunotherapy. Receptors originate from a human donor with breast cancer.

V gene TRBV15 combines with J gene TRBJ2-7; D gene ambiguous. The V and J ends lost 0 bases and 4 bases respectively, with 4 bases between them. The CDR3 runs to 12 residues. CDR1 and CDR2 from the germline V gene are LNHNV and YYDKDF (reference sequence). CDR3 in amino acids: CATSRDRYEQYF. DNA of the CDR3: TGTGCCACCAGCAGAGATCGGTACGAGCAGTACTTC.

This chain uses TRBV29-1 with TRBJ2-7; 8 bases agree with TRBD1. V lost 6 bases to trimming and J lost 7 bases; unmatched junction nucleotides: 11. CDR1 is SQVTM, CDR2 ANQGSEA, per germline. The CDR3 extends over 13 amino acids. For the CDR3, the DNA is TGCAGCGTCGTGGGGCAGGGGGCGCGAGAGCAGTACTTC. Protein sequence: CSVVGQGAREQYF.

The rearrangement uses TRBV19 and TRBJ1-2; 7 bases align to TRBD1. Germline-derived CDR1 and CDR2 are LNHDA and SQIVND (reference sequence). This CDR3 is 14 amino acids long. V dropped 3 bases and J dropped 4; count of bases not matched to a gene: 5. For the CDR3, the DNA is TGTGCCAGTAGTATCGTGGGACAGACCTATGGCTACACCTTC. This encodes CASSIVGQTYGYTF.

This sequence joins TRBV27 and TRBJ2-1, with 11 bases that match TRBD2. V shed 6 bases and J 0 bases; nucleotides not matched to a gene: 4. The germline CDR1 and CDR2 sequences are MNHEY and SMNVEV (reference sequence). The CDR3 extends over 16 amino acids. The CDR3 DNA reads as TGTGCCAGCAGGCGACTAGCGGGAAGCTCCTACAATGAGCAGTTCTTC. It is translated as CASRRLAGSSYNEQFF.

The chain employs TRBV5-1 and TRBJ2-3; D not resolved. The V gene's germline CDR1 is SGHRS and CDR2 YFSETQ. The CDR3 has 12 amino acids. V was shortened by 1 base and J by 6 bases, with 6 bases between the two germline ends. The CDR3 protein is CASSLTLDTQYF. The CDR3 DNA sequence: TGCGCCAGCAGCTTGACGTTGGATACGCAGTATTTT.

This chain connects TRBV9 to TRBJ1-1; a possible D gene is TRBD1 (5 bases). Germline V gene data show CDR1 as SGDLS and CDR2 as YYNGEE. The V gene lost 4 bases and the J gene lost 5 bases, with 21 bases spanning the gap. The CDR3 sequence is 16 residues long. CDR3 sequence reads: CASSLSPSGRETEAFF. CDR3 bases: TGTGCCAGCAGCCTATCTCCCTCGGGCAGGGAGACTGAAGCTTTCTTT.

The chain recombines TRBV11-1 with TRBJ2-2; perhaps D is TRBD1 or TRBD2 (6 bases each). CDR3 length: 17 residues. Germline CDR1 and CDR2: SGHAT and FQDESV (reference sequence). V shed 1 base and J shed 4 bases, with 16 bases lying between them. For the CDR3, the DNA is TGTGCCAGCAGCTTAGAAAATACGGGGGCGGTCACCGGGGAGCTGTTTTTT. Encoded protein: CASSLENTGAVTGELFF.

This clone was observed a single time. The CDR3 DNA reads TGTGCCAGCAGCTTGGGGACGGTTGCAACTAATGAAAAACTGTTTTTT. Its translation is CASSLGTVATNEKLFF. V usage is TRBV5-8 and J usage is TRBJ1-4; D gene unclear. There are 16 residues in the CDR3. The ends were cut back, 0 bases at V and 0 bases at J, with 9 bases in the middle. Germline V gene sequence: CDR1 SGHTS, CDR2 YDEGEE.

This clone was counted a single time. The chain joins TRBV7-6 to TRBJ1-2; 9 bases line up with TRBD1. The germline V gene has CDR1 SGHVS and CDR2 FNYEAQ. V was pared by 2 bases and J by 1 base, with 11 bases of the junction left unmatched. The CDR3 runs to 18 residues. The CDR3 sequence: CASSLYGTGTGINYGYTF. The CDR3 nucleotides are TGTGCCAGCAGCTTATACGGTACCGGGACAGGGATTAACTATGGCTACACCTTC.

This chain connects TRBV23-1 to TRBJ1-4, with a tentative D call TRBD1 (5 bases). TRBV23-1 is labeled an ORF, and its function is uncertain. This CDR3 region has 13 residues. V was pared by 0 bases and J by 11 bases, with 10 bases between. The CDR3: CASSQSGRVKLFF. The DNA for the CDR3 is TGCGCCAGCAGTCAATCGGGCAGGGTGAAACTGTTTTTT.

This CDR3 is CALSEGPRATQYF. For the CDR3, the DNA is TGTGCTCTAAGCGAAGGCCCCAGGGCTACGCAGTATTTT. This chain uses TRBV19 with TRBJ2-3; D possibly corresponds to TRBD1 (5 bases). The length of the CDR3 is 13 residues. Germline CDR1 LNHDA, CDR2 SQIVND (reference sequence).

The rearrangement joins TRBV19 to TRBJ1-3, with D uncertain. Per germline, CDR1 LNHDA and CDR2 SQIVND (reference sequence). V gave up 2 bases and J gave up 0 bases, with 8 bases separating them. The CDR3 is 15 residues long. CDR3 region: CASSINGFSGNTIYF. As DNA, the CDR3 is TGTGCCAGTAGTATAAACGGTTTCTCTGGAAACACCATATATTTT.

The chain uses TRBV7-8 and TRBJ1-2; D not resolved. The CDR3 length is 13 residues. Germline lookup yields CDR1 SGHVS and CDR2 FQNEAQ. Trimming cost V 4 bases and J 8 bases, with 14 bases left between them. The CDR3, as DNA: TGTGCCAGCAGCTCTGGACCGTACGACGGCTACACCTTC. Translated: CASSSGPYDGYTF.

This clone was counted a few times. The genes are TRBV29-1 and TRBJ2-1, with 9 bases aligning to TRBD2. Germline V lookup: CDR1 SQVTM, CDR2 ANQGSEA. Trimming removed 4 bases from V and 8 bases from J; junction bases left unmatched: 12. The CDR3 loop spans 15 amino acids. The CDR3 sequence is CSVALPGLAFDEQFF. The CDR3 coding sequence is TGCAGCGTTGCCCTCCCGGGACTAGCTTTCGATGAGCAGTTCTTC.

V usage is TRBV4-1 and J usage is TRBJ1-1; D is unclear. The V and J ends lost 0 bases and 8 bases respectively, with 10 bases between them. CDR1 and CDR2 from the germline V gene are MGHRA and YSYEKL. This CDR3 has 13 residues. The CDR3 DNA is TGCGCCAGCAGCCAAGATTGGTCCAGGGAAGCTTTCTTT. This gives the protein CASSQDWSREAFF.

The rearrangement uses TRBV28 and TRBJ1-2, with no clear D. The V end was cut by 2 bases, the J end by 5 bases, with 6 bases between. CDR3 length equals 12 residues. Germline CDR1 MDHEN, CDR2 SYDVKM. Here the CDR3 reads CASSLNRYGYTF. For the CDR3, the DNA is TGTGCCAGCAGTTTAAACCGATATGGCTACACCTTC.

The chain's CDR3 is CASSLYTQGQPEAFF. As DNA, the CDR3 is TGTGCCAGCTCACTATATACACAGGGCCAGCCTGAAGCTTTCTTT. V gene TRBV18 combines with J gene TRBJ1-1; tentatively, D is TRBD1 (6 bases). The germline V gene has CDR1 KGHSH and CDR2 LQKENI. CDR3 length: 15 amino acids. The V end was cut by 4 bases, the J end by 6 bases, with 18 bases between.

The chain couples TRBV2 to TRBJ2-3, with TRBD1 matching 9 bases. CDR3 length: 15 residues. Germline CDR1 is SNHLY and CDR2 is FYNNEI. V shed 9 bases and J 7 bases; nucleotides not matched to a gene: 14. CDR3 residues: CARKTGTGLVHTQYF. CDR3 nucleotides: TGTGCCAGAAAAACCGGGACAGGGTTGGTACATACGCAGTATTTT.

This chain connects TRBV11-3 to TRBJ1-1; D call uncertain. The CDR3 runs 13 residues. Germline CDR1 SGHNT, CDR2 YENEEA. V lost 5 bases and J 8 bases, leaving 15 bases between the germline ends. The CDR3 is CASSKPEVGEAFF. Here the CDR3 DNA reads TGTGCCAGCAGCAAACCCGAGGTCGGGGAAGCTTTCTTT.

This clone was picked up one time. The chain joins TRBV7-2 to TRBJ2-3; D might be TRBD1 (6 bases). CDR3 length equals 16 residues. Trimming stripped 4 bases from V and 2 bases from J, with 16 bases between. The germline gives CDR1 SGHTA, CDR2 FQGNSA. The CDR3 DNA reads as TGTGCCAGCAGCTCCACTTCGGACAGACTCACAGATACGCAGTATTTT. Translating gives CASSSTSDRLTDTQYF.

The chain has TRBV6-1 and TRBJ2-7, with TRBD1 identical over 11 bases. Unmatched junction bases numbered 1, after V lost 3 bases and J lost 3 bases. This CDR3 is 14 amino acids long. Germline CDR1 MNHNS, CDR2 SASEGT. The CDR3 reads CASSDGTGGYEQYF. CDR3 nucleotide sequence: TGTGCCAGCAGTGATGGGACAGGGGGCTACGAGCAGTACTTC.

J is TRBJ2-7 and V is TRBV4-2; D not certain. Per the germline V gene, CDR1 is LGHNA and CDR2 is YNFKEQ. Deletions cut 0 bases from V and 6 bases from J, with 12 bases between. This CDR3 is built from 14 residues. CDR3 DNA sequence: TGTGCCAGCAGCCAAGATGAAAAGAGACCCGAGCAGTACTTC. Its protein is CASSQDEKRPEQYF.

The rearrangement links TRBV7-2 to TRBJ1-5; D remains unclear. The V end lost 3 bases, the J end lost 11 bases, and 8 bases lay between the germline ends. The germline V gene encodes CDR1 SGHTA and CDR2 FQGNSA. The CDR3 is 11 residues long. CDR3 sequence (DNA): TGTGCCAGCAGCTTGGGTCTGGCCCAGCATTTT. This sequence encodes CASSLGLAQHF.

The rearrangement joins TRBV30 to TRBJ1-4; 8 bases are a match to TRBD1. The CDR3 runs to 14 residues. CDR1 is GTSNPN, CDR2 SVGIG, per germline (reference sequence). The junction had 6 bases not matched to a gene; V was cut back by 2 bases and J by 7 bases. The CDR3 region has the DNA TGTGCCTGGAGTTTCACAGGGGGATCTGAAAAACTGTTTTTT. Its protein product is CAWSFTGGSEKLFF.

The V gene is TRBV7-9, the J gene TRBJ2-3, with 8 nucleotides matching TRBD2. V lost 4 bases, J lost 1 base, and 16 bases stayed unmatched. Looked up from germline, CDR1 is SEHNR and CDR2 is FQNEAQ (reference sequence). This CDR3 comprises 19 residues. CDR3 DNA sequence: TGTGCCAGCAGCTCATCTGGGGTCAGCGGGGGCTACCGCACAGATACGCAGTATTTT. Its translation: CASSSSGVSGGYRTDTQYF.

This rearrangement joins TRBV6-5 to TRBJ1-2, with D possibly TRBD1 on 5 matching bases. Germline V gives CDR1 MNHEY, CDR2 SVGAGI. This CDR3 region has 14 residues. The ends were cut back, 4 bases at V and 0 bases at J, with 9 bases in the middle. CDR3 in DNA: TGTGCCAGCAGTTTACAGGCAGCTAACTATGGCTACACCTTC. Translated, it gives CASSLQAANYGYTF.

The chain uses TRBV2 and TRBJ2-4; 9 bases are a match to TRBD1. With 6 bases clipped from V and 4 bases from J, the junction kept 16 bases outside the gene matches. There are 18 residues in the CDR3. The germline CDR1 and CDR2 sequences are SNHLY and FYNNEI. Here the CDR3 DNA reads TGTGCCAGCAGCGAAAGAGGGCTCGGACAGGGGACTAAAAACATTCAGTACTTC. Amino acids: CASSERGLGQGTKNIQYF.

This clone was seen a few times. This chain links TRBV9 with TRBJ1-4; TRBD1 agrees at 9 bases. The CDR3 has 14 residues. With 4 bases clipped from V and 8 bases from J, the junction kept 6 bases outside the gene matches. The V gene's germline CDR1 is SGDLS and CDR2 YYNGEE. In DNA form, the CDR3 reads TGTGCCAGCAGCCAGGGACAGGGAGGGGAAAAACTGTTTTTT. The encoded protein is CASSQGQGGEKLFF.

J is TRBJ1-2 and V is TRBV28; D may be TRBD1 (5 bases). Germline V gene sequence: CDR1 MDHEN, CDR2 SYDVKM. V gave up 6 bases and J gave up 5 bases, with 19 bases separating them. There are 15 residues in the CDR3. CDR3 residues: CASRPLGRGNYGYTF. CDR3 nucleotides: TGTGCCAGCAGACCCCTCGGGAGGGGTAATTATGGCTACACCTTC.